The rows below give T cell receptor beta chains drawn from one sample of a study of blood T cell repertoires in COVID-19. The protocol was immunoSEQ multiplex PCR, while the TCRdb copy is restricted to in-frame clones and leaves out a portion. The sample has 60,000 or so clones; 65% to 90% are singletons. Sequenced: peripheral blood. The receptors derive from a human donor in a cohort sampled during active COVID-19. Both conserved end residues are part of each CDR3. Each record gives: clone size, V gene, J gene, CDR3 protein. The size of a clone is reported for some rows only, either as once, few or many, or as a class for expanded clones.

clone size: .
V gene: TRBV5-1
J gene: TRBJ2-7
CDR3 protein: CASSSGQGSSYEQYF

clone size: .
V gene: TRBV4-3
J gene: TRBJ2-3
CDR3 protein: CASSPGTGWDTQYF

clone size: .
V gene: TRBV24-1
J gene: TRBJ1-1
CDR3 protein: CATQDLEPPLENTEAFF

clone size: .
V gene: TRBV19
J gene: TRBJ2-4
CDR3 protein: CASSQAGGPKNIQYF

clone size: .
V gene: TRBV6-1
J gene: TRBJ1-5
CDR3 protein: CASSETWGAYQPQHF

clone size: .
V gene: TRBV9
J gene: TRBJ2-4
CDR3 protein: CASSPRGTSQNIQYF

clone size: .
V gene: TRBV4-1
J gene: TRBJ1-2
CDR3 protein: CASSPGRGSYGYTF

clone size: once
V gene: TRBV6-6
J gene: TRBJ1-1
CDR3 protein: CASSFPPTGGNTEAFF

clone size: .
V gene: TRBV5-6
J gene: TRBJ1-1
CDR3 protein: CASSQFDFLGGDTEAFF

clone size: once
V gene: TRBV6-2/TRBV6-3
J gene: TRBJ2-3
CDR3 protein: CASSYRAGGQYF

clone size: .
V gene: TRBV5-8
J gene: TRBJ2-6
CDR3 protein: CAKGAGANVLTF

clone size: once
V gene: TRBV5-5
J gene: TRBJ2-3
CDR3 protein: CASSGGITDTQYF

clone size: .
V gene: TRBV5-4
J gene: TRBJ1-1
CDR3 protein: CASSSQDRNTEAFF

clone size: .
V gene: TRBV5-4
J gene: TRBJ1-2
CDR3 protein: CASSATGGYGYTF

clone size: .
V gene: TRBV10-3
J gene: TRBJ2-5
CDR3 protein: CAINGAEGETQYF

clone size: .
V gene: TRBV6-6
J gene: TRBJ1-5
CDR3 protein: CARGRGPEASNQPQHF

clone size: .
V gene: TRBV18
J gene: TRBJ2-1
CDR3 protein: CASSRSQTSGGGGEQFF

clone size: medium-sized
V gene: TRBV7-8
J gene: TRBJ2-3
CDR3 protein: CASSFDPTGGTDTQYF

clone size: .
V gene: TRBV29-1
J gene: TRBJ1-2
CDR3 protein: CSVDKGYGYTF

clone size: .
V gene: TRBV5-1
J gene: TRBJ1-5
CDR3 protein: CASSEGQFNQPQHF

clone size: .
V gene: TRBV11-2
J gene: TRBJ1-2
CDR3 protein: CASSPQVFNGYTF

clone size: .
V gene: TRBV30
J gene: TRBJ2-7
CDR3 protein: CAWSVGGASYEQYF

clone size: .
V gene: TRBV4-1
J gene: TRBJ1-2
CDR3 protein: CASSQGGGVYGYTF

clone size: .
V gene: TRBV25-1
J gene: TRBJ1-6
CDR3 protein: CASSEQGNNSPLHF

clone size: .
V gene: TRBV11-3
J gene: TRBJ2-1
CDR3 protein: CASSLGGQGANEQFF

clone size: .
V gene: TRBV5-4
J gene: TRBJ1-2
CDR3 protein: CASSLEAGTNYGYTF

clone size: .
V gene: TRBV3-1/TRBV3-2
J gene: TRBJ2-7
CDR3 protein: CASSQGQGRISF

clone size: .
V gene: TRBV11-3
J gene: TRBJ2-2
CDR3 protein: CASGPRKGTSDTGELFF

clone size: .
V gene: TRBV5-6
J gene: TRBJ2-1
CDR3 protein: CASSLPGGAWNEQFF

clone size: .
V gene: TRBV7-2
J gene: TRBJ1-5
CDR3 protein: CASSLGRENQPQHF

clone size: .
V gene: TRBV6-2/TRBV6-3
J gene: TRBJ2-1
CDR3 protein: CASSRPGLAGDNEQFF

clone size: once
V gene: TRBV6-6
J gene: TRBJ2-2
CDR3 protein: CASSYGLAGEGGELFF

clone size: .
V gene: TRBV4-2
J gene: TRBJ2-2
CDR3 protein: CASSQAGGATGELFF

clone size: .
V gene: TRBV18
J gene: TRBJ2-3
CDR3 protein: CASSPEMDTQYF

clone size: .
V gene: TRBV11-2
J gene: TRBJ2-7
CDR3 protein: CASSPPWSEQYF

clone size: .
V gene: TRBV7-9
J gene: TRBJ2-1
CDR3 protein: CASSLALNEQFF

clone size: few
V gene: TRBV6-6
J gene: TRBJ2-7
CDR3 protein: CASRRSSSGGSSYEQYF

clone size: .
V gene: TRBV24-1
J gene: TRBJ2-6
CDR3 protein: CATSGRTAPSGANVLTF

clone size: .
V gene: TRBV21-1
J gene: TRBJ2-3
CDR3 protein: CASSKGSTGDQARDTQYF

clone size: .
V gene: TRBV7-9
J gene: TRBJ1-1
CDR3 protein: CASSWDSRATEAFF

clone size: .
V gene: TRBV10-3
J gene: TRBJ2-3
CDR3 protein: CAINPIQGTDTQYF

clone size: .
V gene: TRBV6-6
J gene: TRBJ2-3
CDR3 protein: CASSGTSGASTDTQYF

clone size: few
V gene: TRBV6-1
J gene: TRBJ2-7
CDR3 protein: CASSEAGDSEQYF

clone size: .
V gene: TRBV24-1
J gene: TRBJ2-1
CDR3 protein: CATSDLRTGGDNEQFF

clone size: many
V gene: TRBV11-2
J gene: TRBJ2-1
CDR3 protein: CASSPGDRKHNEQFF

clone size: .
V gene: TRBV18
J gene: TRBJ2-2
CDR3 protein: CASSPPGQGNTGELFF

clone size: .
V gene: TRBV2
J gene: TRBJ1-5
CDR3 protein: CASSEGPFMEAQNQPQHF

clone size: .
V gene: TRBV5-4
J gene: TRBJ2-1
CDR3 protein: CASSLQLEQFF

clone size: few
V gene: TRBV4-3
J gene: TRBJ2-5
CDR3 protein: CASSQTSGGLETQYF

clone size: once
V gene: TRBV7-2
J gene: TRBJ2-5
CDR3 protein: CASSSSSGLRQGAQTQYF

clone size: .
V gene: TRBV10-3
J gene: TRBJ1-4
CDR3 protein: CAISESTGGDEKLFF

clone size: few
V gene: TRBV11-3
J gene: TRBJ2-7
CDR3 protein: CASSLGQGASYEQYF

clone size: .
V gene: TRBV5-4
J gene: TRBJ2-5
CDR3 protein: CASSPSGGGGQETQYF

clone size: .
V gene: TRBV9
J gene: TRBJ2-2
CDR3 protein: CASSVGGYTGELFF